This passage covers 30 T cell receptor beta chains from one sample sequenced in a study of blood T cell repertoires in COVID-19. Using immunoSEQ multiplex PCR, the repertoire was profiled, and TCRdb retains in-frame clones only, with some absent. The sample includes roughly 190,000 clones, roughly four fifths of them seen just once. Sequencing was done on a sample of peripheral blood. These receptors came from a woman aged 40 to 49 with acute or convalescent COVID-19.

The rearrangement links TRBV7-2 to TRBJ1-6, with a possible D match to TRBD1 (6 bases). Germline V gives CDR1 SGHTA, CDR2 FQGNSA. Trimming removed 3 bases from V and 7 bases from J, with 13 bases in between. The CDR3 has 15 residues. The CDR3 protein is CASSFRQGTNSPLHF. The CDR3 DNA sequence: TGTGCCAGCAGCTTTCGGCAGGGGACCAATTCACCCCTCCACTTT.

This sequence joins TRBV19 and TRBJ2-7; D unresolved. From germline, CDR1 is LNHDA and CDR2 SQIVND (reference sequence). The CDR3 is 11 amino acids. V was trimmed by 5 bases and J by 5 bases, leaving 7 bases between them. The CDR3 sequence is CASSYSHEQYF. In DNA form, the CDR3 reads TGTGCCAGTAGTTATTCCCACGAGCAGTACTTC.

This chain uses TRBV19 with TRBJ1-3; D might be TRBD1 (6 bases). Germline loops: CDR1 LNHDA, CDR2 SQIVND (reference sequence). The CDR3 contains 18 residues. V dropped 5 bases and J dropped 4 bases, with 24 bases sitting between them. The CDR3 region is CASSRRTNRVTGGNTIYF. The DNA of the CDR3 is TGTGCCAGTAGTCGACGAACAAACAGGGTAACCGGCGGAAACACCATATATTTT.

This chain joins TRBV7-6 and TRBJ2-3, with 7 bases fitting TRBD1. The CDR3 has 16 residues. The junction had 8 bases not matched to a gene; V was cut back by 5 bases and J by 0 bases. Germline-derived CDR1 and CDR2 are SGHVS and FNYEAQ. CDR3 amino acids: CASSPRPGQSTDTQYF. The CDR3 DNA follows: TGTGCCAGCAGCCCACGTCCGGGACAGAGCACAGATACGCAGTATTTT.

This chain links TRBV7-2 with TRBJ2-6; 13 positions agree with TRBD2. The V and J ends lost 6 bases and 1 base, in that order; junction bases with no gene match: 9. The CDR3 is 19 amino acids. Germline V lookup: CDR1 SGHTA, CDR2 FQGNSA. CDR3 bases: TGTGCCAGCAGTCCACGGACTAGCGGGAGAAAATCTGGGGCCAACGTCCTGACTTTC. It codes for CASSPRTSGRKSGANVLTF.

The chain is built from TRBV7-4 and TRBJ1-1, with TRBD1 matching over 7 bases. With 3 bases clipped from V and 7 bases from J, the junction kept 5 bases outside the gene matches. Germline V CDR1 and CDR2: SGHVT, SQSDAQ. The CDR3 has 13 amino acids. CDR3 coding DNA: TGTGCCAGCAGCTTGACAGGGCCCTTTGAAGCTTTCTTT. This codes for CASSLTGPFEAFF.

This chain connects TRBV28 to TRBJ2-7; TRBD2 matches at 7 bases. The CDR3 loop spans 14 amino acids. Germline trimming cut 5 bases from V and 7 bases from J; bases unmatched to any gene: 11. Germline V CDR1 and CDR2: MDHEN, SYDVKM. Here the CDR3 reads CASSDTIAGGEQYF. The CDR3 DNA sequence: TGTGCCAGCAGTGACACTATAGCGGGTGGTGAGCAGTACTTC.

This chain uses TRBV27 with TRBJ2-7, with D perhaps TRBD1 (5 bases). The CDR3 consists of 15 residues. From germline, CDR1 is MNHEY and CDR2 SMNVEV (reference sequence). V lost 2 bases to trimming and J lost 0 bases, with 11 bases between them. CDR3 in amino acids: CASSLIGHPSYEQYF. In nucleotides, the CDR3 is TGTGCCAGCAGTTTAATTGGACACCCCTCCTACGAGCAGTACTTC.

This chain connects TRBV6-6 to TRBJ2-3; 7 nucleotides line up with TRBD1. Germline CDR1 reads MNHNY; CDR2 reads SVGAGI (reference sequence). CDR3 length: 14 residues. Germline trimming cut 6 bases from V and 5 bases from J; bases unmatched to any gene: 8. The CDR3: CASRWDSRGDTQYF. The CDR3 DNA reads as TGTGCCAGCAGGTGGGACAGCAGGGGAGATACGCAGTATTTT.

This CDR3 is CATGLSGGGSYEQYF. The CDR3 DNA reads as TGTGCCACCGGTCTGAGCGGGGGCGGCTCCTACGAGCAGTACTTC. The chain couples TRBV10-3 to TRBJ2-7, with 8 bases identical to TRBD2. Germline V gene data show CDR1 as ENHRY and CDR2 as SYGVKD. Trimming cost V 10 bases and J 0 bases; bases outside gene matches: 11. The CDR3 has 15 amino acids.

CDR3 loop: CASYPGGSNEQFF. The CDR3 DNA reads as TGTGCCAGCTACCCGGGAGGATCGAATGAGCAGTTCTTC. The rearrangement joins TRBV2 to TRBJ2-1; 7 bases align to TRBD2. The V gene end was trimmed by 8 bases and the J gene end by 7 bases; junction bases not matched to a gene: 8. Germline CDR1 reads SNHLY; CDR2 reads FYNNEI. The CDR3 consists of 13 residues.

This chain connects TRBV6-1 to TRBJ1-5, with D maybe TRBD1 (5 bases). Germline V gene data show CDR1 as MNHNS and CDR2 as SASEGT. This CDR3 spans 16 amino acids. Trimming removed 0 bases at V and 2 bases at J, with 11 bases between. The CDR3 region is CASSEAGGVGNQPQHF. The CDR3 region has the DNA TGTGCCAGCAGTGAAGCGGGGGGGGTTGGCAATCAGCCCCAGCATTTT.

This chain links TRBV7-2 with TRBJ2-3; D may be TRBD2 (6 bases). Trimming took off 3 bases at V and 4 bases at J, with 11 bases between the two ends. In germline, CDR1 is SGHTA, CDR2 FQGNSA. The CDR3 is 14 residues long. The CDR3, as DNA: TGTGCCAGCAGCTTCGGGGGTTTATCAGATACGCAGTATTTT. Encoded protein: CASSFGGLSDTQYF.

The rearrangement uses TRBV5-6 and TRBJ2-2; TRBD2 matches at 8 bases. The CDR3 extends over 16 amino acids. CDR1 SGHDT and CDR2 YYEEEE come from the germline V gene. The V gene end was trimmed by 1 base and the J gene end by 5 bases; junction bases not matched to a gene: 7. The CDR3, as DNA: TGTGCCAGCAGCTTGTTTACTAGCGGCGAAACCGGGGAGCTGTTTTTT. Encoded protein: CASSLFTSGETGELFF.

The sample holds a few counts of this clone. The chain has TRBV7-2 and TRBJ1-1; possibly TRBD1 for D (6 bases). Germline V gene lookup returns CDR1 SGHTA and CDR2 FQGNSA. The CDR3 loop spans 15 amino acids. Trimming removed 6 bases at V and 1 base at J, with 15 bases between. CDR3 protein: CASRPGGDPNTEAFF. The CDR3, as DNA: TGTGCCAGCAGGCCTGGGGGCGACCCGAACACTGAAGCTTTCTTT.

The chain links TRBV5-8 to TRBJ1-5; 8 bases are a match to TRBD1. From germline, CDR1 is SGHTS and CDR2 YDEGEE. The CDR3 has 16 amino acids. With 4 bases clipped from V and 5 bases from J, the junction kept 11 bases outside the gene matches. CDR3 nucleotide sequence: TGTGCCAGCAGCGGCAGGAGACAGGGGATTGATCAGCCCCAGCATTTT. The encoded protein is CASSGRRQGIDQPQHF.

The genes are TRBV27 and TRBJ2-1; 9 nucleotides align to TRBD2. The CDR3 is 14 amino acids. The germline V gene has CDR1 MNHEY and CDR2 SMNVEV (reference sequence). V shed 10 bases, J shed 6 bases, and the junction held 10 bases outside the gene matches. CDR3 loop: CATRPLAGINEQFF. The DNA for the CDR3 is TGTGCCACCAGACCTCTAGCGGGGATCAATGAGCAGTTCTTC.

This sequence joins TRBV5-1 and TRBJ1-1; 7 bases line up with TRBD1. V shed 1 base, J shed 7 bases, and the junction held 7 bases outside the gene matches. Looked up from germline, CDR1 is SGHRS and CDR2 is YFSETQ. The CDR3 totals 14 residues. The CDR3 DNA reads TGCGCCAGCAGCTTGTGGCAGCGGACAGGTGAAGCTTTCTTT. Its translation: CASSLWQRTGEAFF.

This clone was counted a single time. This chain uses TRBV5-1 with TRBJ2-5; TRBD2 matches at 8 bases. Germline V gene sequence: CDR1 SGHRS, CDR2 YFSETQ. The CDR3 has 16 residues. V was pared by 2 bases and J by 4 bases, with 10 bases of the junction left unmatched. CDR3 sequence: CASSFPFGGARETQYF. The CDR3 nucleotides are TGCGCCAGCAGCTTCCCCTTCGGGGGGGCCCGAGAGACCCAGTACTTC.

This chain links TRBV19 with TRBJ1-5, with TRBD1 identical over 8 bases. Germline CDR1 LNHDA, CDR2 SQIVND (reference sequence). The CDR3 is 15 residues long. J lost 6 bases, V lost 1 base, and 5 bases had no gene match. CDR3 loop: CASSIASTGAQPQHF. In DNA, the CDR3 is TGTGCCAGTAGTATAGCCTCGACAGGGGCTCAGCCCCAGCATTTT.

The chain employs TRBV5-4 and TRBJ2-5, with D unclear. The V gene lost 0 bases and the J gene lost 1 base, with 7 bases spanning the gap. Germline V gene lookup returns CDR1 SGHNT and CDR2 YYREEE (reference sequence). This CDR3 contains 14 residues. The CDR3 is CASSLGAPQETQYF. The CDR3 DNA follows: TGTGCCAGCAGCTTGGGGGCTCCCCAAGAGACCCAGTACTTC.

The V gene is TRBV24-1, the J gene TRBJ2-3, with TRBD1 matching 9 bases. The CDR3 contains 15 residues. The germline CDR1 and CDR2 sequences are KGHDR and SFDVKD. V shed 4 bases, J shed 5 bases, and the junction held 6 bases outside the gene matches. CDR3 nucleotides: TGTGCCACCAGTGAACCGGGACAGGGTCGAGATACGCAGTATTTT. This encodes CATSEPGQGRDTQYF.

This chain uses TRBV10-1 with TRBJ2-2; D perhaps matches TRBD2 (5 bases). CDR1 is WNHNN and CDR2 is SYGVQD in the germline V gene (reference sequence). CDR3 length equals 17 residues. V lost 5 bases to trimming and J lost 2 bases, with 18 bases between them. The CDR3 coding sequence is TGCGCCAGCAGTTCCCTGGGTGGAGGATCAAACACCGGGGAGCTGTTTTTT. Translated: CASSSLGGGSNTGELFF.

The CDR3 DNA reads as TGTGCCAGCAAACCACGGGAGCCTGCCTCCTACGAGCAGTACTTC. It yields the protein CASKPREPASYEQYF. The V call is TRBV6-4, the J call TRBJ2-7; maybe TRBD2 (6 bases). The CDR3 extends over 15 amino acids. Germline CDR1 reads MRHNA; CDR2 reads SNTAGT. V lost 7 bases to trimming and J lost 0 bases, with 16 bases between them.

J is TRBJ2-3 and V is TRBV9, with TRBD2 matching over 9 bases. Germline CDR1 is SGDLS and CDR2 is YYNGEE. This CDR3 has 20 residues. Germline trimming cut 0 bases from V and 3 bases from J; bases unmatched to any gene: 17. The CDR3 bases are TGTGCCAGCAGCGTAGGGGCCCTAGCGGGGCGGGCGTCACTTACAGATACGCAGTATTTT. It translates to CASSVGALAGRASLTDTQYF. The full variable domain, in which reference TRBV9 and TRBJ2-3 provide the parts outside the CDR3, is DSGVTQTPKHLITATGQRVTLRCSPRSGDLSVYWYQQSLDQGLQFLIQYYNGEERAKGNILERFSAQQFPDLHSELNLSSLELGDSALYFCASSVGALAGRASLTDTQYFGPGTRLTVL.

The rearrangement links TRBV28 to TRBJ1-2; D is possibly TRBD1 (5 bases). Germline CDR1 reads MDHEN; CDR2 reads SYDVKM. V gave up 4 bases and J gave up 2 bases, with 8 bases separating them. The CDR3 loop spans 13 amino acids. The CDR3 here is CASSSTANYGYTF. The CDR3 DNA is TGTGCCAGCAGTTCGACAGCAAACTATGGCTACACCTTC.

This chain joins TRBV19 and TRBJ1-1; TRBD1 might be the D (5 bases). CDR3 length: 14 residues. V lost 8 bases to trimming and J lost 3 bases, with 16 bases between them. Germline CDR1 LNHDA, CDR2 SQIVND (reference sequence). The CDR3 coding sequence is TGTGCCAGTGGTTTTTCGACAGTCTACACTGAAGCTTTCTTT. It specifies CASGFSTVYTEAFF.

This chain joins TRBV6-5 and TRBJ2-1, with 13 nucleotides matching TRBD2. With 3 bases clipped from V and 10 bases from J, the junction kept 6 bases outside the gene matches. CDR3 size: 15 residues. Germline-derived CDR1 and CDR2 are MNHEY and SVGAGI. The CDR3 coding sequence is TGTGCCAGCAGTTATGGGACTAGCGGGGAGGAAGAGCAGTTCTTC. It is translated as CASSYGTSGEEEQFF.

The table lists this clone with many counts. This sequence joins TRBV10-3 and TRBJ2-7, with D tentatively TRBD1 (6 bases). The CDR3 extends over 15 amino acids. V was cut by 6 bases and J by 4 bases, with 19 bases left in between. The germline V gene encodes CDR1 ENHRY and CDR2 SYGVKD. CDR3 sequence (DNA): TGTGCCATCAGACCCAGGGGACAAGAGGGGTACGAGCAGTACTTC. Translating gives CAIRPRGQEGYEQYF.

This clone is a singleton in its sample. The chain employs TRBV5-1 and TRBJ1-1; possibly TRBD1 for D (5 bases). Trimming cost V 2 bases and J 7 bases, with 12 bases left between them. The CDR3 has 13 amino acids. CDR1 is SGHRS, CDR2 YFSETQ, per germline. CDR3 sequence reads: CASSFGQGDEAFF. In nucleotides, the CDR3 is TGCGCCAGCAGCTTCGGGCAGGGTGATGAAGCTTTCTTT.